Shown below are 14 T cell receptor beta chains from a single sample sequenced in a study of T cell responses to AZD1222 COVID-19 vaccine. Repertoires were generated with immunoSEQ multiplex PCR, while TCRdb's copy carries only in-frame clones and drops some. Found here are roughly 180,000 clones, about 90% of them singletons; the top ten hold roughly 2%. This sample comprised peripheral blood, obtained 28 days after the second AZD1222 dose. The receptors stem from an adult who received the AZD1222 COVID-19 vaccine.

The CDR3 spells CASSLMTENTEAFF. DNA for the CDR3: TGTGCCAGCAGCCTGATGACTGAGAACACTGAAGCTTTCTTT. J is TRBJ1-1 and V is TRBV3-1 (or the pseudogene TRBV3-2); D gene uncertain. The germline V gene has CDR1 LGHDT and CDR2 YNNKEL (reference sequence). This CDR3 contains 14 residues. Trimming cost V 4 bases and J 1 base, with 10 bases left between them.

The V call is TRBV30, the J call TRBJ2-1; the D gene is possibly TRBD2 (6 bases). V was shortened by 6 bases and J by 0 bases, with 18 bases between the two germline ends. The CDR3 consists of 16 residues. CDR1 and CDR2 from the germline V gene are GTSNPN and SVGIG (reference sequence). This CDR3 reads CACSEAGKSSYNEQFF. The CDR3, as DNA: TGTGCCTGCTCGGAGGCGGGAAAGAGCTCCTACAATGAGCAGTTCTTC.

This chain uses TRBV19 with TRBJ2-6; D may be TRBD2 (6 bases). CDR1 is LNHDA and CDR2 is SQIVND in the germline V gene (reference sequence). The CDR3 spans 15 residues. The V and J ends lost 4 bases and 0 bases respectively, with 7 bases between them. CDR3 nucleotide sequence: TGTGCCAGTAGTAGGGGGGACTCTGGGGCCAACGTCCTGACTTTC. Translated: CASSRGDSGANVLTF.

The J gene is TRBJ2-3, the V gene TRBV4-2; the match to TRBD2 covers 8 bases. The trim removed 0 bases at V and 0 bases at J, leaving 2 bases unmatched. CDR1 is LGHNA, CDR2 YNFKEQ, per germline. This CDR3 region has 16 residues. The CDR3 region is CASSQELAASTDTQYF. Here the CDR3 DNA reads TGTGCCAGCAGCCAAGAACTAGCGGCTAGCACAGATACGCAGTATTTT.

The rearrangement joins TRBV24-1 to TRBJ1-3; 8 nucleotides align to TRBD1. Germline loops: CDR1 KGHDR, CDR2 SFDVKD. Trimming cost V 4 bases and J 0 bases; bases outside gene matches: 7. The CDR3 is 17 residues long. The CDR3: CATSDSRTGLSGNTIYF. In nucleotides, the CDR3 is TGTGCCACCAGTGACTCACGGACAGGGCTCTCTGGAAACACCATATATTTT.

V gene TRBV19 combines with J gene TRBJ1-2, with D unclear. Trimming shortened V by 5 bases and J by 8 bases, and 15 bases separated the two germline ends. Germline V gene data show CDR1 as LNHDA and CDR2 as SQIVND (reference sequence). The CDR3 extends over 13 amino acids. The CDR3, as DNA: TGTGCCAGTAGTCCAGTAGGGCAGTACGGCTACACCTTC. Encoded protein: CASSPVGQYGYTF. The entire variable domain, with the rest obtained from reference TRBV19 and TRBJ1-2, is as follows: DGGITQSPKYLFRKEGQNVTLSCEQNLNHDAMYWYRQDPGQGLRLIYYSQIVNDFQKGDIAEGYSVSREKKESFPLTVTSAQKNPTAFYLCASSPVGQYGYTFGSGTRLTVV.

The V gene is TRBV6-5, the J gene TRBJ2-7; 11 bases match TRBD2. Germline CDR1 MNHEY, CDR2 SVGAGI. CDR3 size: 15 residues. The V and J ends lost 5 bases and 0 bases, in that order; junction bases with no gene match: 3. CDR3 nucleotide sequence: TGTGCCAGCAGTACGACTAGCGGGATCTCCTACGAGCAGTACTTC. This codes for CASSTTSGISYEQYF.

The J gene is TRBJ1-2, the V gene TRBV18; 12 bases fit TRBD1. V dropped 3 bases and J dropped 7; count of bases not matched to a gene: 9. From germline, CDR1 is KGHSH and CDR2 LQKENI. CDR3 size: 16 residues. For the CDR3, the DNA is TGTGCCAGCTCACCGCCGGGACAGGGGGCGCGGAGTGGCTACACCTTC. It specifies CASSPPGQGARSGYTF.

This chain joins TRBV10-2 and TRBJ1-5; no clear D. CDR1 and CDR2 (germline): WSHSY, SAAADI. This CDR3 contains 15 residues. Trimming took 3 bases from V and 3 from J, leaving 12 bases between them. This CDR3 is CASSDGRYANQPQHF. The DNA for the CDR3 is TGCGCCAGCAGTGACGGGAGGTATGCCAATCAGCCCCAGCATTTT.

V gene TRBV2 combines with J gene TRBJ1-2; a weak D match, TRBD1 (6 bases). V dropped 6 bases and J dropped 6 bases, with 17 bases sitting between them. CDR1 is SNHLY and CDR2 is FYNNEI in the germline V gene. CDR3 length: 14 residues. DNA for the CDR3: TGTGCCAGCAGAGAGACAGGAACGGGGGATGGCTACACCTTC. Translating it yields CASRETGTGDGYTF.

The chain recombines TRBV4-1 with TRBJ1-6; no firm D call. CDR3 size: 13 residues. The germline V and J ends were trimmed by 4 bases and 8 bases, with 9 bases remaining between them. CDR1 and CDR2 (germline): MGHRA, YSYEKL. The CDR3 DNA sequence: TGCGCCAGCAGCCCGAATCCCGATTCACCCCTCCACTTT. Its translation: CASSPNPDSPLHF.

The chain is built from TRBV4-2 and TRBJ1-1; 7 bases are shared with TRBD1. V was clipped by 2 bases and J by 0 bases; unmatched bases: 21. The CDR3 runs to 21 residues. In germline, CDR1 is LGHNA, CDR2 YNFKEQ. The CDR3 DNA sequence: TGTGCCAGCAGCCAACACTTCAGGGGGGGACGTGGGGTTGGAATGAACACTGAAGCTTTCTTT. This encodes CASSQHFRGGRGVGMNTEAFF.

The rearrangement links TRBV6-1 to TRBJ1-2, with D hard to call. Germline values: CDR1 MNHNS, CDR2 SASEGT. Deletions cut 3 bases from V and 4 bases from J, with 6 bases between. This CDR3 spans 12 amino acids. In nucleotides, the CDR3 is TGTGCCAGCAGTGATGGGAGCTATGGCTACACCTTC. Translating it yields CASSDGSYGYTF.

The V and J genes are TRBV7-3 and TRBJ2-7, with D perhaps TRBD2 (6 bases). This CDR3 has 14 residues. Trimming stripped 3 bases from V and 2 bases from J, with 11 bases between. Germline-derived CDR1 and CDR2 are SGHTA and FQGTGA. The CDR3 is CASSLSSGPYEQYF. CDR3 DNA sequence: TGTGCCAGCAGCTTGAGTAGCGGACCCTACGAGCAGTACTTC.